This TCR beta chain was retrieved from a study of identical twins. Broader study findings: Researchers caution that invariant MAIT and iNKT cells could partly confound zero-insertion analyses. Insertions ran lower in abundant cord blood beta clonotypes, though not in memory repertoires.

As to this clonotype: What it binds is not known.

A universal primer site came from template switching; cDNA carried unique molecular identifiers. One entry per CDR3 protein, called by TCRdb with MiXCR from the 5' RACE reads. Found here are 270,000 or so distinct CDR3 sequences, approximately 8.3% of them singletons; the top ten hold about 3%. This CDR3 has 13 amino acids. The V end lost 4 bases, the J end lost 4 bases, and 11 bases lay between the germline ends. Germline CDR1 and CDR2: SGDLS and YYNGEE. Every sampled donor was Caucasian and healthy. These data are also associated with another study on yellow fever vaccine responses in identical twins.

The sequence came from a young woman in good health. Sequences were obtained from CD8+ T cells sorted from blood. V gene TRBV9 combines with J gene TRBJ1-2, with D possibly TRBD1 on 5 matching bases. In DNA, the CDR3 is TGTGCCAGCAGCCCAGGGACGGGCTATGGCTACACCTTC. Translation: CASSPGTGYGYTF.